A single sample is the source of the 24 T cell receptor beta chains below, sequenced in a study of identical twins. TCRdb re-called the 5' RACE reads through MiXCR, storing one row per CDR3 protein. Of approximately 230,000 distinct CDR3 sequences listed, 5.5% to 7.5% were seen once; the top ten hold roughly 15%. These sequences were also reported in another study, on T cells expressing NK-cell markers.

Sequencing was performed on CD8+ T cells sorted from blood. The receptors stem from a woman in her late teens or twenties in good health.

This clonotype came up many times. The genes are TRBV7-9 and TRBJ1-5, with 7 bases aligning to TRBD1. Trimming took 5 bases from V and 3 from J; bases not matched to a gene: 4. Germline V CDR1 and CDR2: SEHNR, FQNEAQ (reference sequence). This CDR3 has 14 residues. CDR3 in amino acids: CASSQGQLNQPQHF. DNA for the CDR3: TGTGCCAGCAGCCAGGGACAGCTCAATCAGCCCCAGCATTTT.

This sequence joins TRBV7-3 and TRBJ2-7; D might be TRBD2 (7 bases). CDR1 SGHTA and CDR2 FQGTGA come from the germline V gene. Trimming stripped 0 bases from V and 7 bases from J, with 16 bases between. CDR3 length equals 15 residues. In nucleotides, the CDR3 is TGTGCCAGCAGCTTAACCGGCGGGGGCCTGGGTGAGCAGTACTTC. Its protein product is CASSLTGGGLGEQYF. Based on the CDR3 plus reference TRBV7-3 and TRBJ2-7, the full variable domain is GAGVSQTPSNKVTEKGKYVELRCDPISGHTALYWYRQSLGQGPEFLIYFQGTGAADDSGLPNDRFFAVRPEGSVSTLKIQRTERGDSAVYLCASSLTGGGLGEQYFGPGTRLTVT.

This clonotype occurred a few times. This chain uses TRBV5-1 with TRBJ1-4; D not resolved. Germline CDR1 is SGHRS and CDR2 is YFSETQ. Trimming stripped 4 bases from V and 0 bases from J, with 10 bases between. This CDR3 has 15 amino acids. Here the CDR3 DNA reads TGCGCCAGCAGCGAGACACATGCAACTAATGAAAAACTGTTTTTT. Its translation: CASSETHATNEKLFF.

This chain links TRBV18 with TRBJ2-5; D not certain. The germline CDR1 and CDR2 sequences are KGHSH and LQKENI. The length of the CDR3 is 13 residues. Trimming removed 1 base from V and 2 bases from J, with 5 bases in between. The CDR3 reads CASSPLGQETQYF. The CDR3 region has the DNA TGTGCCAGCTCACCACTGGGGCAAGAGACCCAGTACTTC. The complete variable domain, with remaining parts taken from reference TRBV18 and TRBJ2-5, reads NAGVMQNPRHLVRRRGQEARLRCSPMKGHSHVYWYRQLPEEGLKFMVYLQKENIIDESGMPKERFSAEFPKEGPSILRIQQVVRGDSAAYFCASSPLGQETQYFGPGTRLLVL.

This clonotype was picked up a small number of times. The chain employs TRBV6-5 and TRBJ1-2; D is unclear. The germline V gene has CDR1 MNHEY and CDR2 SVGAGI. V lost 4 bases and J lost 4, with 13 bases in between. The CDR3 has 14 residues. In DNA, the CDR3 is TGTGCCAGCAGTTCCCAGTACGCGCTCTATGGCTACACCTTC. Its translation is CASSSQYALYGYTF.

This clonotype was observed a handful of times. The rearrangement uses TRBV13 and TRBJ2-7; the D gene is possibly TRBD2 (5 bases). V lost 6 bases and J lost 5, with 26 bases in between. The germline V gene encodes CDR1 PRHDT and CDR2 FYEKMQ (reference sequence). The CDR3 has 17 amino acids. In nucleotides, the CDR3 is TGTGCCAGCAGTCTCGCGACCTCGGGAAGAAATATCGACGAGCAGTACTTC. Translated, it gives CASSLATSGRNIDEQYF. Full variable domain (outside the CDR3, taken from reference TRBV13 and TRBJ2-7): AAGVIQSPRHLIKEKRETATLKCYPIPRHDTVYWYQQGPGQDPQFLISFYEKMQSDKGSIPDRFSAQQFSDYHSELNMSSLELGDSALYFCASSLATSGRNIDEQYFGPGTRLTVT.

This clonotype was seen repeatedly, ten times or more. The chain uses TRBV5-1 and TRBJ2-7; D perhaps matches TRBD2 (6 bases). V was cut by 4 bases and J by 5 bases, with 13 bases left in between. This CDR3 contains 13 residues. Germline loops: CDR1 SGHRS, CDR2 YFSETQ. The CDR3 DNA sequence: TGCGCCAGCAGCCAAGTCCGGGAGCACGAGCAGTACTTC. Protein product: CASSQVREHEQYF.

V and J are TRBV3-1 and TRBJ1-2; D call uncertain. The germline V and J ends were trimmed by 1 base and 4 bases, with 19 bases remaining between them. The CDR3 consists of 17 residues. CDR1 and CDR2 (germline): LGHDT, YNNKEL (reference sequence). As DNA, the CDR3 is TGTGCCAGCAGCCAAGTCGAACGGGATCCTTCATCCTATGGCTACACCTTC. Translating gives CASSQVERDPSSYGYTF.

This clonotype has at least ten counts. The rearrangement uses TRBV11-2 and TRBJ2-1; 13 nucleotides align to TRBD2. In germline, CDR1 is SGHAT, CDR2 FQNNGV. This CDR3 region has 20 residues. Trimming took 5 bases from V and 2 from J; bases not matched to a gene: 15. The CDR3 coding sequence is TGTGCCAGCAGCCAAACTCCGGGACTAGCGGGGAAAGATCCCTACAATGAGCAGTTCTTC. It translates to CASSQTPGLAGKDPYNEQFF.

This clonotype was observed many times. The J gene is TRBJ2-4, the V gene TRBV10-3; TRBD2 might be the D (6 bases). The CDR3 totals 15 residues. The germline gives CDR1 ENHRY, CDR2 SYGVKD. The V and J ends lost 6 bases and 8 bases respectively, with 20 bases between them. CDR3 sequence reads: CAISQGTGLEDIQYF. CDR3 nucleotides: TGTGCCATCAGCCAAGGGACTGGACTCGAGGACATTCAGTACTTC.

This clonotype was counted a few times. The CDR3 DNA reads TGTGCCAGCAGCTTAGCCCCTGGACAGCCCTACGAGCAGTACTTC. It encodes CASSLAPGQPYEQYF. This chain uses TRBV7-2 with TRBJ2-7; possible D gene TRBD1, 6 bases. V lost 0 bases to trimming and J lost 2 bases, with 11 bases between them. This CDR3 contains 15 residues. The V gene's germline CDR1 is SGHTA and CDR2 FQGNSA.

This clonotype was detected many times. The V and J genes are TRBV4-1 and TRBJ1-2; D gene uncertain. The CDR3 covers 15 residues. Germline values: CDR1 MGHRA, CDR2 YSYEKL. Trimming stripped 4 bases from V and 2 bases from J, with 14 bases between. In nucleotides, the CDR3 is TGCGCCAGCAGCCTCGGCCAGACACGGAACTATGGCTACACCTTC. It encodes CASSLGQTRNYGYTF.

The J gene is TRBJ2-4, the V gene TRBV20-1, with D perhaps being TRBD1 or TRBD2 (6 bases each). Germline V gene data show CDR1 as DFQATT and CDR2 as SNEGSKA (reference sequence). The V end was cut by 5 bases, the J end by 4 bases, with 12 bases between. CDR3 length equals 13 residues. CDR3 sequence (DNA): TGCAGTGCTCAGACAGGAGGGAAAAACATTCAGTACTTC. Translation gives CSAQTGGKNIQYF.

The V and J genes are TRBV11-2 and TRBJ1-6; 12 nucleotides align to TRBD1. J was trimmed by 9 bases and V by 5 bases; bases with no gene match: 11. CDR1 and CDR2 (germline): SGHAT, FQNNGV. This CDR3 is built from 17 residues. The CDR3 loop is CASSPIPGQGARSPLHF. The CDR3, as DNA: TGTGCCAGCAGCCCAATTCCGGGACAGGGGGCACGTTCACCCCTCCACTTT.

The chain employs TRBV5-6 and TRBJ1-1; D is ambiguous. The CDR3 sequence is 14 residues long. Trimming removed 2 bases at V and 2 bases at J, with 10 bases between. Germline CDR1 and CDR2: SGHDT and YYEEEE. The CDR3 DNA follows: TGTGCCAGCAGCTTCCCCACAAGTAACACTGAAGCTTTCTTT. Protein: CASSFPTSNTEAFF.

The rearrangement links TRBV6-5 to TRBJ1-4; D perhaps matches TRBD1 (6 bases). CDR1 and CDR2 from the germline V gene are MNHEY and SVGAGI. This CDR3 has 15 amino acids. Trimming removed 4 bases from V and 5 bases from J, with 14 bases in between. The CDR3 DNA is TGTGCCAGCAGTTTCCTGACAGGAGGGAATGAAAAACTGTTTTTT. Translation: CASSFLTGGNEKLFF.

In its sample, this clonotype was seen many times. V is TRBV12-3 or TRBV12-4 and J is TRBJ1-6; D gene uncertain. V lost 4 bases and J lost 3, with 7 bases in between. This CDR3 is built from 14 residues. CDR3 nucleotide sequence: TGTGCCAGCAGTTCCCACTACTATAATTCACCCCTCCACTTT. It is translated as CASSSHYYNSPLHF.

The table lists this clonotype with many counts. The chain has TRBV20-1 and TRBJ1-2; TRBD1 agrees at 8 bases. Germline V gives CDR1 DFQATT, CDR2 SNEGSKA (reference sequence). With 5 bases clipped from V and 3 bases from J, the junction kept 2 bases outside the gene matches. The CDR3 has 12 residues. CDR3 bases: TGCAGTGCTGTGGACAGGGACTATGGCTACACCTTC. This codes for CSAVDRDYGYTF.

This clonotype was counted many times. The chain links TRBV5-1 to TRBJ2-3; possible D gene TRBD2, 6 bases. CDR3 length: 15 amino acids. Germline CDR1 is SGHRS and CDR2 is YFSETQ. The V and J ends lost 1 base and 1 base respectively, with 10 bases between them. The CDR3: CASSLWEAGTDTQYF. Written as DNA, the CDR3 is TGCGCCAGCAGCTTGTGGGAGGCGGGCACAGATACGCAGTATTTT.

This clonotype was seen a few times. This chain uses TRBV5-1 with TRBJ1-1; no clear D gene. Per the germline V gene, CDR1 is SGHRS and CDR2 is YFSETQ. V was shortened by 4 bases and J by 3 bases, with 10 bases between the two germline ends. The CDR3 runs to 13 residues. CDR3 residues: CASSLVYHTEAFF. The CDR3 DNA is TGCGCCAGCAGCCTCGTATATCACACTGAAGCTTTCTTT.

This clonotype was counted between two and nine times. Being one base from a much bigger clone, this may be a read error. The V and J genes are TRBV6-4 and TRBJ2-2, with TRBD1 identical over 8 bases. This CDR3 has 15 residues. Germline values: CDR1 MRHNA, CDR2 SNTAGT. In nucleotides, the CDR3 is TGTGCCGGCAGCCCCGGGACAGGGAACACCGGGGAGCTGTTTTTT. Translating gives CAGSPGTGNTGELFF.

The table lists this clonotype with a few counts. V and J are TRBV12-3 or TRBV12-4 and TRBJ2-7; D ambiguous. CDR3 length: 13 residues. The V end was cut by 5 bases, the J end by 12 bases, with 20 bases between. Written as DNA, the CDR3 is TGTGCCAGCAGTACCGGGCTAATTGAAATTCCGTACTTC. Translating it yields CASSTGLIEIPYF.

This clonotype was recorded at least ten times. The genes are TRBV12-3 or TRBV12-4 and TRBJ2-7; D may be TRBD2 (6 bases). V lost 8 bases and J lost 2, with 7 bases in between. The CDR3 length is 11 residues. For the CDR3, the DNA is TGTGCCAGCGGCGGGGCCTACGAGCAGTACTTC. Translated, it gives CASGGAYEQYF.

This clonotype showed up just a few times. The chain is built from TRBV6-2 or TRBV6-3 and TRBJ2-3; 9 bases line up with TRBD2. This CDR3 comprises 18 residues. With V trimmed by 2 bases and J by 3 bases, 12 bases remained unmatched. Germline loops: CDR1 MNHEY, CDR2 SVGEGT. CDR3 sequence (DNA): TGTGCCAGCAGTTACGAAGGAGGTAGCGGGAGAAGGACAGATACGCAGTATTTT. Its translation is CASSYEGGSGRRTDTQYF.